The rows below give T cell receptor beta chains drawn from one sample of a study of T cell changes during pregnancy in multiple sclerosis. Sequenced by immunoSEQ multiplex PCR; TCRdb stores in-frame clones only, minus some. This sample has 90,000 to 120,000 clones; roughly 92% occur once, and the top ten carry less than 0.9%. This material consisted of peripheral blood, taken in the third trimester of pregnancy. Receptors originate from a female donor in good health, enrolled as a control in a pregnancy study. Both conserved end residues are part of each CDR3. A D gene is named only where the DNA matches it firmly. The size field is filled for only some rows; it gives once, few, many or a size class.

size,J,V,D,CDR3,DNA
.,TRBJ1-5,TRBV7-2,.,CASSLLGDSNQPQHF,TGTGCCAGCAGCTTACTCGGGGATAGCAATCAGCCCCAGCATTTT
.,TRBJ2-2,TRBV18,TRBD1,CASSPLLGQKTGELFF,TGTGCCAGCTCACCTCTCCTGGGACAGAAAACCGGGGAGCTGTTTTTT
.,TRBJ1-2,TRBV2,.,CASSEDGNGYTF,TGTGCCAGCAGTGAGGACGGGAATGGCTACACCTTC
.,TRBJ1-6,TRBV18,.,CASSPNLGDSGLPLHF,TGTGCCAGCTCACCTAATCTGGGCGATTCTGGCTTACCCCTCCACTTT
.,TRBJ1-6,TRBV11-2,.,CASSLVRGNSPLHF,TGTGCCAGCAGCTTAGTCAGGGGAAATTCACCCCTCCACTTT
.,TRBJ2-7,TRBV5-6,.,CATGQGGSYEQYF,TGTGCCACGGGGCAGGGGGGTTCCTACGAGCAGTACTTC
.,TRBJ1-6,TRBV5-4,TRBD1,CASSPRQGNSPLHF,TGTGCCAGCAGCCCCCGACAGGGGAATTCACCCCTCCACTTT
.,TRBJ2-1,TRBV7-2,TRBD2,CASSLALAGSSYNEQFF,TGTGCCAGCAGCTTAGCCTTAGCGGGGAGCTCCTACAATGAGCAGTTCTTC
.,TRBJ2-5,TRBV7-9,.,CASSLDENQETQYF,TGTGCCAGCAGCTTAGATGAGAACCAAGAGACCCAGTACTTC
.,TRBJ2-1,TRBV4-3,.,CASRGGMNEQFF,TGCGCCTCCCGGGGAGGTATGAATGAGCAGTTCTTC
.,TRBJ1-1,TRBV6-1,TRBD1,CASRADRGQAFF,TGTGCCAGCAGAGCGGACAGGGGGCAAGCTTTCTTT
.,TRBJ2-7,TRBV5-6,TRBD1,CASSLVRTGGSYEQYF,TGTGCCAGCAGCTTGGTGAGGACAGGGGGCTCCTACGAGCAGTACTTC
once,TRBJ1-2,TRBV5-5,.,CASKFAGTRGNYGYTF,TGTGCCAGCAAGTTCGCCGGGACTCGGGGGAACTATGGCTACACCTTC
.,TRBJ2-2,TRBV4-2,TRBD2,CASSPPGLAGGDTGELFF,TGTGCCAGCAGCCCTCCGGGACTAGCGGGGGGGGACACCGGGGAGCTGTTTTTT
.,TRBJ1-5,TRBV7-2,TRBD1,CASSFTGGNQPQHF,TGTGCCAGCAGCTTCACAGGGGGCAATCAGCCCCAGCATTTT
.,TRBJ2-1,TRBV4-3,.,CASSQDRGREQFF,TGCGCCAGCAGCCAAGACAGGGGGAGGGAGCAGTTCTTC
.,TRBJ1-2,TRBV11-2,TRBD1,CASSLEGGPGQGETNYGYTF,TGTGCCAGCAGCCTAGAAGGGGGACCGGGACAGGGGGAGACAAACTATGGCTACACCTTC
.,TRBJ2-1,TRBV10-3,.,CAISDRGGSGSYNEQFF,TGTGCCATCAGTGACAGGGGAGGGTCGGGCTCCTACAATGAGCAGTTCTTC
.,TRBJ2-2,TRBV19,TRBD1,CASSIDRDRGTGELFF,TGTGCCAGTAGCATAGACCGGGACAGGGGCACCGGGGAGCTGTTTTTT
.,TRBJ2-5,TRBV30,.,CAWSVLAEETQYF,TGTGCCTGGAGTGTCCTAGCTGAAGAGACCCAGTACTTC
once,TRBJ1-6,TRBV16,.,CASRKLEQFSPLHF,TGTGCCAGCAGAAAACTTGAACAGTTTTCACCCCTCCACTTT
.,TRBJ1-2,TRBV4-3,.,CASSQDLGGGMNYGYTF,TGCGCCAGCAGCCAAGATTTAGGGGGGGGGATGAACTATGGCTACACCTTC
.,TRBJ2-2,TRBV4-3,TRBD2,CASSQVVSGGAGGELFF,TGCGCCAGCAGCCAAGTGGTCAGCGGGGGGGCCGGCGGGGAGCTGTTTTTT
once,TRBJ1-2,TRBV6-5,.,CASSYPGGGDYGYTF,TGTGCCAGCAGTTACCCGGGGGGGGGCGACTATGGCTACACCTTC
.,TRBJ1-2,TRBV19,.,CASSIEGANGYTF,TGTGCCAGTAGTATAGAGGGGGCGAATGGCTACACCTTC
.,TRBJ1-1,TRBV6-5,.,CASSTAGDTNTEAFF,TGTGCCAGCAGCACAGCAGGGGATACGAACACTGAAGCTTTCTTT
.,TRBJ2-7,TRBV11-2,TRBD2,CASSPSGGRYEQYF,TGTGCCAGCAGCCCTAGCGGGGGTAGGTACGAGCAGTACTTC
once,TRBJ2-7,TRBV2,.,CASSPQVGSFYEQYF,TGTGCCAGCAGTCCTCAGGTGGGGAGTTTCTACGAGCAGTACTTC
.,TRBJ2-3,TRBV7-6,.,CASSRNRAGDTQYF,TGTGCCAGCAGCAGAAACCGGGCAGGGGATACGCAGTATTTT
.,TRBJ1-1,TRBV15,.,CATSTTGTEAFF,TGTGCCACCAGCACTACCGGGACTGAAGCTTTCTTT
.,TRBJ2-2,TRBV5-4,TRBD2,CASSWGLAGNTGELFF,TGTGCCAGCAGCTGGGGACTAGCGGGGAACACCGGGGAGCTGTTTTTT
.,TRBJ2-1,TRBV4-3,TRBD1,CASSLDRGEQFF,TGCGCCAGCAGCCTGGACAGGGGCGAGCAGTTCTTC
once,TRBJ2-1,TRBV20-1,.,CSAGTSKEQFF,TGCAGTGCCGGGACTTCGAAAGAGCAGTTCTTC
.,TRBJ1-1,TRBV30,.,CAWSVAAGTEAFF,TGTGCCTGGAGTGTAGCCGCGGGCACTGAAGCTTTCTTT
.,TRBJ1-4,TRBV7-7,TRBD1,CASSPRTGLEKLFF,TGTGCCAGCAGTCCTAGGACAGGCTTGGAAAAACTGTTTTTT
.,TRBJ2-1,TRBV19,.,CASSIAVQVVSYNEQFF,TGTGCCAGTAGTATAGCTGTGCAGGTTGTGTCCTACAATGAGCAGTTCTTC
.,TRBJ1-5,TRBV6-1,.,CATYLDANNQPQHF,TGTGCCACCTACTTAGATGCCAACAATCAGCCCCAGCATTTT
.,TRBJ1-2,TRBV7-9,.,CASSEERVNYGYTF,TGTGCCAGCAGCGAGGAGCGGGTTAACTATGGCTACACCTTC
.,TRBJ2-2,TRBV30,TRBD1,CAWSVGTDYTGELFF,TGTGCCTGGAGTGTAGGGACAGACTACACCGGGGAGCTGTTTTTT
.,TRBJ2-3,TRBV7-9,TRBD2,CASSPGTSGHLISTDTQYF,TGTGCCAGCAGCCCCGGGACTAGCGGACATCTTATCAGCACAGATACGCAGTATTTT
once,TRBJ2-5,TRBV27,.,CASSPRGAGQETQYF,TGTGCCAGCAGTCCTCGCGGGGCAGGGCAAGAGACCCAGTACTTC
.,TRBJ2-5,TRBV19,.,CASSIGGSQETQYF,TGTGCCAGTAGTATAGGTGGTAGTCAAGAGACCCAGTACTTC
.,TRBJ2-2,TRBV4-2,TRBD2,CASSQDRTSGNTGELFF,TGTGCCAGCAGCCAAGACCGGACTAGCGGAAACACCGGGGAGCTGTTTTTT
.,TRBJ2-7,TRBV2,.,CASSVAREQYF,TGTGCCAGCAGTGTAGCCCGCGAGCAGTACTTC
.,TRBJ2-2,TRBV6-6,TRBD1,CASKQGGNTGELFF,TGTGCCAGCAAACAGGGGGGGAACACCGGGGAGCTGTTTTTT
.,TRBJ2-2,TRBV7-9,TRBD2,CASSWGLAGEELFF,TGTGCCAGCAGCTGGGGACTAGCGGGGGAGGAGCTGTTTTTT
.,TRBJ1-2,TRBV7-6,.,CASSLVGDGDYGYTF,TGTGCCAGCAGCTTAGTCGGGGATGGGGACTATGGCTACACCTTC
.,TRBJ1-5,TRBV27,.,CASRTGVSNQPQHF,TGTGCCAGCAGAACGGGAGTAAGCAATCAGCCCCAGCATTTT
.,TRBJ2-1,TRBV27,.,CASSLPDTYNEQFF,TGTGCCAGCAGCCTACCGGACACCTACAATGAGCAGTTCTTC
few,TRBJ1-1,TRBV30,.,CAWNTENTEAFF,TGTGCCTGGAATACAGAGAACACTGAAGCTTTCTTT
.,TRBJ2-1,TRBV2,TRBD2,CAIPKTSSGGQNEQFF,TGTGCCATCCCGAAAACCTCTAGCGGGGGTCAAAATGAGCAGTTCTTC
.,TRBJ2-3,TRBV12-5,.,CASGLSGPGTDTQYF,TGTGCTAGTGGTTTATCCGGTCCCGGCACAGATACGCAGTATTTT
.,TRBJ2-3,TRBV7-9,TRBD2,CASSLSLAGGSTDTQYF,TGTGCCAGCAGCTTATCACTAGCGGGGGGGAGCACAGATACGCAGTATTTT
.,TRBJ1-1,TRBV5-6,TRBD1,CASSPDRDAEAFF,TGTGCCAGCAGCCCTGACAGGGACGCTGAAGCTTTCTTT
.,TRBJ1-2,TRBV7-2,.,CASSPDTANYGYTF,TGTGCCAGCAGCCCTGATACTGCTAACTATGGCTACACCTTC
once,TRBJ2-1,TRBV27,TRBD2,CASSQGTSGVNEQFF,TGTGCCAGCAGCCAAGGGACTAGCGGGGTCAATGAGCAGTTCTTC
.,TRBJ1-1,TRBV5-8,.,CASSRLKTVLNTEAFF,TGTGCCAGCAGCCGGCTTAAGACAGTATTGAACACTGAAGCTTTCTTT
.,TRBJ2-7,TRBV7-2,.,CASSHGGSKNEQYF,TGTGCCAGCAGCCACGGGGGTTCGAAGAACGAGCAGTACTTC
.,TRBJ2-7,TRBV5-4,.,CASSLDAGPYYEQYF,TGTGCCAGCAGCTTGGATGCAGGGCCATACTACGAGCAGTACTTC